These 2 T cell receptor beta chains share one sample of origin, sequenced in a study of blood T cell repertoires in COVID-19. Sequencing used immunoSEQ multiplex PCR; TCRdb keeps in-frame clones, though not all of them. The table shows 70,000 to 100,000 clones, with 86% occurring only once. The sample consisted of peripheral blood. The receptors were sampled from a man older than 75 with active or convalescent COVID-19.

The V and J genes are TRBV7-2 and TRBJ2-1; D remains unclear. The CDR3 is 13 residues long. Germline CDR1 reads SGHTA; CDR2 reads FQGNSA. The V end was cut by 7 bases, the J end by 6 bases, with 13 bases between. CDR3 protein: CASTYGVPNEQFF. CDR3 nucleotides: TGTGCCAGCACCTACGGTGTCCCCAATGAGCAGTTCTTC.

The J gene is TRBJ2-1, the V gene TRBV6-2 or TRBV6-3; 9 bases are a match to TRBD2. This CDR3 region has 16 residues. Germline V gene data show CDR1 as MNHEY and CDR2 as SVGEGT. V lost 4 bases, J lost 2 bases, and 6 bases stayed unmatched. CDR3 nucleotides: TGTGCCAGCAGTTCCCCTAGCGGGACGCCCTACAATGAGCAGTTCTTC. As protein: CASSSPSGTPYNEQFF.